This T cell receptor beta chain was identified during a study of CD8 T cells in ankylosing spondylitis. Study-wide results and limits: According to the report, clones linked to the disease were significantly enriched in matched synovial fluid samples taken from ankylosing spondylitis patients. In synovial fluid and blood from reactive arthritis, some motif variants were previously reported.

From the 5' RACE reads, TCRdb called clonotypes with MiXCR, one entry per CDR3 protein. The top ten clones hold around a third of a sample with approximately 260,000 distinct CDR3 sequences, 15% to 20% of them seen once. Per the germline V gene, CDR1 is SQVTM and CDR2 is ANQGSEA. Germline trimming cut 3 bases from V and 2 bases from J; bases unmatched to any gene: 9. The CDR3 has 15 residues. This clonotype was seen a few times. Its antigen is not identified. The source material was blood, either unsorted or a sorted T cell fraction (not recorded which). The V gene is TRBV29-1, the J gene TRBJ2-7; 8 bases map to TRBD1. The sequence came from a male donor with ankylosing spondylitis or in good health (not recorded which). The chain's CDR3 is CSVDGVQGATYEQYF. The CDR3, as DNA: TGCAGCGTTGACGGGGTTCAGGGGGCAACCTACGAGCAGTACTTC.